This T cell receptor beta chain emerged from a study of cytomegalovirus exposure and HLA in healthy donors. Findings of the study overall: Compared with the approximately 680-donor mean, an Asian-associated ancestry cluster reportedly had fewer N-insertions, according to a later analysis. Researchers left out some V segments, among them TRBV6-2 and TRBV6-3, as indistinguishable.

Primers: 60 Vbeta forward and 13 Jbeta reverse. The protocol was immunoSEQ multiplex PCR, while the TCRdb copy is restricted to in-frame clones and leaves out a portion. The sample records around 150,000 clones, around 80% being singletons. Details on this clone: Its antigen is not known.

The CDR3 totals 17 residues. Per germline, CDR1 SGHVS and CDR2 FNYEAQ. V lost 3 bases and J lost 4, with 21 bases in between. This rearrangement joins TRBV7-6 to TRBJ1-1; a possible D gene is TRBD1 (6 bases). The clonotype was recovered from a man aged 25-40 years in good health and CMV-seronegative. Sequencing used PBMCs. The DNA of the CDR3 is TGTGCCAGCAGCTTCGGAGACGGGGGGCCGGCTGGCACTGAAGCTTTCTTT. Residues: CASSFGDGGPAGTEAFF.